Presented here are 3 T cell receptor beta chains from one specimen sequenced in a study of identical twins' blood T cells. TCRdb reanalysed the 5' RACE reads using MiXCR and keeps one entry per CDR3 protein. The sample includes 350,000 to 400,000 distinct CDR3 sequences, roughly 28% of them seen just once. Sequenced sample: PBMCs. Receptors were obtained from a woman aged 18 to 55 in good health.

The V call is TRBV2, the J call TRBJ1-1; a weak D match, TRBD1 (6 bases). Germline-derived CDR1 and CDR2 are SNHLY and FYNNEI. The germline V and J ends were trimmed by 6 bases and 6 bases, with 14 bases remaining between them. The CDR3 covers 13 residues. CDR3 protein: CASSPPGVAEAFF. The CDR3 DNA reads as TGTGCCAGCAGCCCTCCAGGGGTTGCTGAAGCTTTCTTT.

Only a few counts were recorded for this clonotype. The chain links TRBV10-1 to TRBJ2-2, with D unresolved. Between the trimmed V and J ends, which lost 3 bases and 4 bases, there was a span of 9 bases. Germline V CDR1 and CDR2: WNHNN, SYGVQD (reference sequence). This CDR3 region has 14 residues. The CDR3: CASSDNPGTGELFF. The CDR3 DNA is TGCGCCAGCAGTGACAATCCGGGCACCGGGGAGCTGTTTTTT.

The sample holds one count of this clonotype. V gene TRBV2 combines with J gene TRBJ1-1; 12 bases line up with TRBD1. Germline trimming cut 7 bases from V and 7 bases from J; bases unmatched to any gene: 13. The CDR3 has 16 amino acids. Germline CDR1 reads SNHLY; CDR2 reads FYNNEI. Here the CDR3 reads CASIDPGTGGEGEAFF. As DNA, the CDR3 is TGTGCCAGCATTGACCCCGGGACAGGGGGCGAAGGTGAAGCTTTCTTT.